Following are 10 T cell receptor beta chains from one sample sequenced in a study of long-term antiretroviral therapy in people with HIV. At the survey level, the v3.0 immunoSEQ assay was run. Some clones are missing from TCRdb's copy, which holds only in-frame ones; the method was immunoSEQ multiplex PCR. The repertoire holds 4,500 or so clones, with 88% as singletons. This material consisted of unsorted PBMCs, taken 1.3 years after starting antiretroviral therapy. The receptor source for this set is a woman aged 50 to 60 with HIV.

The V call is TRBV7-2, the J call TRBJ2-5, with D possibly TRBD2 on 6 matching bases. The V gene's germline CDR1 is SGHTA and CDR2 FQGNSA. The CDR3 covers 15 residues. The V end was cut by 6 bases, the J end by 3 bases, with 17 bases between. The CDR3 nucleotides are TGTGCCAGCAGTCCTCCTGGGGCGGGGAAAGAGACCCAGTACTTC. Translating it yields CASSPPGAGKETQYF.

The chain couples TRBV7-2 to TRBJ1-5; unclear D gene. The CDR3 contains 15 residues. V lost 5 bases, J lost 0 bases, and 11 bases lay in between. The germline CDR1 and CDR2 sequences are SGHTA and FQGNSA. The CDR3 loop reads CASSLGAYSNQPQHF. CDR3 in DNA: TGTGCCAGCAGCCTGGGCGCCTATAGCAATCAGCCCCAGCATTTT.

The chain is built from TRBV5-1 and TRBJ1-1; unclear D gene. The CDR3 runs to 15 residues. Germline loops: CDR1 SGHRS, CDR2 YFSETQ. V was shortened by 0 bases and J by 1 base, with 10 bases between the two germline ends. The CDR3 loop is CASSLGRVGNTEAFF. The CDR3 DNA sequence: TGCGCCAGCAGCTTGGGGCGGGTGGGGAACACTGAAGCTTTCTTT.

The chain links TRBV5-1 to TRBJ1-2; D might be TRBD1 (6 bases). Trimming left V 0 bases short and J 4 bases short, with 13 bases between. CDR1 and CDR2 (germline): SGHRS, YFSETQ. This CDR3 has 15 amino acids. CDR3 coding DNA: TGCGCCAGCAGCTTGGTGCCGGGAGGGGGCTATGGCTACACCTTC. This gives the protein CASSLVPGGGYGYTF.

V is TRBV11-2 and J is TRBJ2-1; 9 bases map to TRBD1. Germline assignment: CDR1 SGHAT and CDR2 FQNNGV. The CDR3 is 15 residues long. Germline trimming cut 0 bases from V and 6 bases from J; bases unmatched to any gene: 3. CDR3 DNA sequence: TGTGCCAGCAGCTTAGAGGGACAGGGTTCCAATGAGCAGTTCTTC. It specifies CASSLEGQGSNEQFF.

The chain uses TRBV5-1 and TRBJ2-2; perhaps TRBD2 as D (5 bases). Trimming stripped 4 bases from V and 3 bases from J, with 19 bases between. Germline CDR1 SGHRS, CDR2 YFSETQ. CDR3 length: 17 amino acids. CDR3 coding DNA: TGCGCCAGCAGCCCAAAATCGTTAGCGCAGGACACCGGGGAGCTGTTTTTT. Its translation: CASSPKSLAQDTGELFF.

The rearrangement joins TRBV6-1 to TRBJ1-1; D is perhaps TRBD1 (6 bases). This CDR3 region has 15 residues. The germline gives CDR1 MNHNS, CDR2 SASEGT. The V and J ends lost 5 bases and 5 bases respectively, with 18 bases between them. CDR3 loop: CASSRPNRVGTEAFF. In DNA, the CDR3 is TGTGCCAGCAGTCGCCCTAACAGGGTAGGAACTGAAGCTTTCTTT.

The rearrangement joins TRBV7-9 to TRBJ1-6; unclear D gene. This CDR3 contains 15 residues. The V end lost 1 base, the J end lost 7 bases, and 11 bases lay between the germline ends. Germline-derived CDR1 and CDR2 are SEHNR and FQNEAQ (reference sequence). In DNA, the CDR3 is TGTGCCAGCAGCTTAGGGGGTCAGGTCAATTCACCCCTCCACTTT. Its translation: CASSLGGQVNSPLHF.

The chain recombines TRBV27 with TRBJ2-2; 9 bases are shared with TRBD1. The V and J ends lost 3 bases and 6 bases, in that order; junction bases with no gene match: 8. Germline V gives CDR1 MNHEY, CDR2 SMNVEV (reference sequence). The CDR3 contains 16 residues. CDR3 DNA: TGTGCCAGCAGTTTTTATGGGACAGGGTATTCCGGGGAGCTGTTTTTT. Its translation is CASSFYGTGYSGELFF.

This clone has more than one count but fewer than ten. The rearrangement uses TRBV20-1 and TRBJ1-2, with 7 nucleotides matching TRBD1. The CDR3 totals 11 residues. V lost 3 bases and J lost 8; bases outside the gene matches: 3. CDR1 is DFQATT, CDR2 SNEGSKA, per germline (reference sequence). CDR3: CSARTGKGYTF. The CDR3 DNA reads as TGCAGTGCTAGGACAGGGAAAGGCTACACCTTC.